This TCR beta chain was documented in a study of identifying expanded T cells in peripheral blood. As regards this clone: What it recognizes is unknown.

This table comes from immunoSEQ multiplex PCR, and its TCRdb copy is limited to in-frame clones, with some not included. The sample yields roughly 100,000 clones, roughly 88% seen once. Study observations and caveats: Variance in clone template counts between roughly 2-week samples significantly increased with total template count across all healthy donors.

This CDR3 is built from 15 residues. Trimming shortened V by 0 bases and J by 3 bases, and 12 bases separated the two germline ends. In germline, CDR1 is LGHNA, CDR2 YNFKEQ. The rearrangement uses TRBV4-2 and TRBJ2-7; weak D call: TRBD2 (5 bases). Sequencing was performed on blood. This clonotype was obtained from a person aged 18-69 years in good health. As DNA, the CDR3 is TGTGCCAGCAGCCAAGAGGGCCTTGAGGGCTACGAGCAGTACTTC. Protein sequence: CASSQEGLEGYEQYF.